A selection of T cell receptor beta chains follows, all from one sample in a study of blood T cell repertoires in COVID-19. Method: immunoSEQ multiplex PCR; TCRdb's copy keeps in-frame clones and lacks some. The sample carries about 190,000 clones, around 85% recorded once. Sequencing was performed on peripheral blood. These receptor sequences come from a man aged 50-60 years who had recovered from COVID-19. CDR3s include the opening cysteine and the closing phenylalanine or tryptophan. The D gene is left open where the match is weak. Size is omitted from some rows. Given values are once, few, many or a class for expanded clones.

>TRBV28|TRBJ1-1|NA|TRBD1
CASSFSGGITEAFF
TGTGCCAGCAGTTTTTCAGGGGGCATCACTGAAGCTTTCTTT
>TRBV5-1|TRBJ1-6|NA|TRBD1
CASSKRTGDSSPLHF
TGCGCCAGCAGCAAGCGGACAGGGGATAGTTCACCCCTCCACTTT
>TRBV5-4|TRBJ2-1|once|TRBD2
CASSTGTSGADEQFF
TGTGCCAGCAGCACTGGCACTAGCGGGGCGGATGAGCAGTTCTTC
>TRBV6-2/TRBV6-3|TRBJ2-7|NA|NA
CASSYSIDYEFSSTGSDEQYF
TGTGCCAGCAGTTACTCGATTGACTATGAATTCAGTTCTACAGGGTCCGACGAGCAGTACTTC
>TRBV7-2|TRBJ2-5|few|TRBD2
CASRPHGLGYHRGETQYF
TGTGCCAGCAGACCTCACGGACTAGGATATCACAGAGGAGAGACCCAGTACTTC
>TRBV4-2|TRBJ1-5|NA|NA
CASSQEWGSNQPQHF
TGTGCCAGCAGCCAAGAGTGGGGCAGCAATCAGCCCCAGCATTTT
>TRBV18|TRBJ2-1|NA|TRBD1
CASSPRTGHNSHEQFF
TGTGCCAGCTCACCCCGGACAGGGCATAATTCCCATGAGCAGTTCTTC
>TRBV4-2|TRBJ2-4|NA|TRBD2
CASSQITSGENIQYF
TGTGCCAGCAGCCAAATTACTAGCGGAGAAAACATTCAGTACTTC
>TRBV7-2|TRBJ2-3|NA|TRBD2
CASSPLTSGRAAADTQYF
TGTGCCAGCAGCCCTCTCACTAGCGGGAGGGCGGCGGCAGATACGCAGTATTTT
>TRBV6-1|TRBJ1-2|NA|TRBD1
CASSGEARTGGSGYTF
TGTGCCAGCAGTGGAGAGGCCCGGACAGGGGGCTCTGGCTACACCTTC
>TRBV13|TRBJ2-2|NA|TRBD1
CASSPQGQGRTGELFF
TGTGCCAGCAGCCCACAGGGACAGGGTCGGACCGGGGAGCTGTTTTTT
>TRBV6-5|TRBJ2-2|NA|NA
CASGRGTWGELFF
TGTGCCAGCGGCAGGGGGACTTGGGGGGAGCTGTTTTTT
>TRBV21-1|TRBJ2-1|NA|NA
CASSKVGEREGPGNYNEQFF
TGTGCCAGCAGCAAAGTTGGGGAGCGGGAGGGACCAGGGAACTACAATGAGCAGTTCTTC
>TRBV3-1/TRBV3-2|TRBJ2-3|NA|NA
CASSQDAGTDTQYF
TGTGCCAGCAGCCAAGATGCAGGCACAGATACGCAGTATTTT
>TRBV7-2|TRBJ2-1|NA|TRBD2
CASSLGSGGGGEQFF
TGTGCCAGCAGCTTAGGTAGCGGGGGCGGGGGTGAGCAGTTCTTC
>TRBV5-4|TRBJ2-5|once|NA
CASSPGETQYF
TGTGCCAGCAGCCCCGGGGAGACCCAGTACTTC
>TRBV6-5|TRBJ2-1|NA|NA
CASRHEEAYNEQFF
TGTGCCAGCAGACACGAAGAAGCCTACAATGAGCAGTTCTTC
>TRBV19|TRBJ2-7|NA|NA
CASSGTGLGYEQYF
TGTGCCAGTAGTGGAACAGGGCTGGGCTACGAGCAGTACTTC
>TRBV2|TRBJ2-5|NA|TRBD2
CASSDDSGRRAQTQYF
TGTGCCAGCAGTGATGATAGCGGGAGGCGGGCACAGACCCAGTACTTC
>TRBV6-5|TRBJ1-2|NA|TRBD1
CASRPTGSYGYTF
TGTGCCAGCAGACCGACAGGGTCCTATGGCTACACCTTC
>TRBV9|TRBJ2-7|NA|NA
CASRVGGVRYEQYF
TGTGCCAGCAGAGTAGGGGGGGTCCGGTACGAGCAGTACTTC
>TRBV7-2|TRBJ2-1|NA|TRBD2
CASSIPGLEQFF
TGTGCCAGCAGCATTCCGGGACTAGAGCAGTTCTTC
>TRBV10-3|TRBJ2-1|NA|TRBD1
CAISEEQGTGVYNEQFF
TGTGCCATCAGTGAGGAACAAGGGACAGGGGTCTACAATGAGCAGTTCTTC
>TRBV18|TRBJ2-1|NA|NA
CASSAGRGGIDNEQFF
TGTGCCAGCTCCGCCGGCCGTGGGGGCATTGACAATGAGCAGTTCTTC
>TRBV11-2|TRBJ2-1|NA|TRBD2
CASSQGGLAGASNEQFF
TGTGCCAGCAGCCAAGGCGGCCTAGCGGGAGCAAGTAATGAGCAGTTCTTC
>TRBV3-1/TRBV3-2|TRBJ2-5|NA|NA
CASSQGGALNGETQYF
TGTGCCAGCAGCCAAGGGGGAGCCCTTAATGGAGAGACCCAGTACTTC
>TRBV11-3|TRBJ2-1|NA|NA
CASSFRRGTYNEQFF
TGTGCCAGCAGCTTTAGGCGGGGCACATACAATGAGCAGTTCTTC
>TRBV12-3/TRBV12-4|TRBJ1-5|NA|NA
CASKGRSNQPQHF
TGTGCCAGCAAAGGGAGGAGCAATCAGCCCCAGCATTTT
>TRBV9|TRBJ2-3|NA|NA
CASSEGLRRTDTQYF
TGTGCCAGCAGCGAGGGACTTCGAAGGACAGATACGCAGTATTTT
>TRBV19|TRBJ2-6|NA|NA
CATKALLGANVLTF
TGTGCCACTAAAGCGCTTCTTGGGGCCAACGTCCTGACTTTC
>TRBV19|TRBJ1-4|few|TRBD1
CASSTGTDYNEKLFF
TGTGCCAGTAGTACGGGGACAGATTATAATGAAAAACTGTTTTTT
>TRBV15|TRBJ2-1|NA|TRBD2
CATSRDSLELAGVNNEQFF
TGTGCCACCAGCAGAGATTCCTTGGAGCTAGCGGGCGTTAACAATGAGCAGTTCTTC
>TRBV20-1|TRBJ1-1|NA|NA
CSATVTEAFF
TGCAGTGCTACAGTAACTGAAGCTTTCTTT
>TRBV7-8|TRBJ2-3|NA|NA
CASSLTGGRDTQYF
TGTGCCAGCAGCTTAACCGGGGGGCGGGATACGCAGTATTTT
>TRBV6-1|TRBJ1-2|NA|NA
CASSPDNTRGYTF
TGTGCCAGCAGTCCGGACAATACGAGGGGCTACACCTTC
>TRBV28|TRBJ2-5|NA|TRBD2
CASRTSGSWETQYF
TGTGCCAGCAGGACTAGCGGGAGTTGGGAGACCCAGTACTTC
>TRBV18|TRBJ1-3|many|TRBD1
CASSPPRQGPNTIYF
TGTGCCAGCTCACCACCGAGACAGGGGCCAAACACCATATATTTT
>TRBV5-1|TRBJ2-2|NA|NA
CASSLEAGTNTGELFF
TGCGCCAGCAGCTTGGAAGCAGGGACGAACACCGGGGAGCTGTTTTTT
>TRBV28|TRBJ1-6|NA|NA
CASSFSTGVSSYNSPLHF
TGTGCCAGCAGTTTTTCGACAGGCGTTAGCTCCTATAATTCACCCCTCCACTTT
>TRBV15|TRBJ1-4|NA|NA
CATSRDPGQDNEKLFF
TGTGCCACCAGCAGAGATCCCGGACAAGATAATGAAAAACTGTTTTTT
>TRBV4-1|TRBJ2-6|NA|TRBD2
CASSQRGGGSSGANVLTF
TGCGCCAGCAGCCAACGCGGAGGCGGGAGCTCTGGGGCCAACGTCCTGACTTTC
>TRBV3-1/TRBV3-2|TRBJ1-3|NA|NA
CASSPMGGFSSGNTIYF
TGTGCCAGCAGCCCCATGGGAGGGTTTAGCTCTGGAAACACCATATATTTT
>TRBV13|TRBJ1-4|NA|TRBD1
CASSSTRDSQEKLFF
TGTGCCAGCAGCTCAACCCGGGACAGCCAAGAAAAACTGTTTTTT
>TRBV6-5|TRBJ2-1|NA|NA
CASSYSGQDYNEQFF
TGTGCCAGCAGTTACTCCGGCCAGGATTACAATGAGCAGTTCTTC
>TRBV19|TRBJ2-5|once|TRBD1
CASSRTGTGKETQYF
TGTGCCAGTAGTAGAACCGGGACAGGGAAAGAGACCCAGTACTTC
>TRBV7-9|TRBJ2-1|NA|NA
CASSLESGTKQFF
TGTGCCAGCAGCTTAGAAAGCGGTACTAAGCAGTTCTTC
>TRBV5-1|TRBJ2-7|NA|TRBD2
CASSRLVSGTSGYEQYF
TGCGCCAGCAGCCGGCTCGTATCCGGGACTAGCGGCTACGAGCAGTACTTC
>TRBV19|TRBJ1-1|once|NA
CASSMSENTEAFF
TGTGCCAGTAGTATGAGCGAGAACACTGAAGCTTTCTTT
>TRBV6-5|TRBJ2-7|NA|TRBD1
CASSLGQGYAEQYF
TGTGCCAGCAGCCTAGGACAGGGGTACGCCGAGCAGTACTTC
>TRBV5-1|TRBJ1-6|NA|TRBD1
CASSFGGRTGLSPLHF
TGCGCCAGCAGCTTTGGAGGGAGGACAGGGCTCTCACCCCTCCACTTT
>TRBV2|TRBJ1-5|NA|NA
CASSDGAGRQPQHF
TGTGCCAGCAGTGATGGGGCAGGGCGTCAGCCCCAGCATTTT
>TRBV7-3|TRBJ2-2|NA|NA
CASSKPGTGELFF
TGTGCCAGCAGCAAGCCAGGGACCGGGGAGCTGTTTTTT
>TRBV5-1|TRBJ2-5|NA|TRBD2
CASSYLAGGQETQYF
TGCGCCAGCAGCTACTTAGCGGGAGGCCAAGAGACCCAGTACTTC